A single sample gave rise to the 23 T cell receptor beta chains below, sequenced in a study of metastatic and nonmetastatic thyroid tumors. TCRdb re-analyzed the PCR reads through MiXCR. The table includes about 12,000 clones, 21% detected once. No patient had received any treatment before thyroid surgery. The sequencing input was adjacent normal tissue. The receptors derive from a female donor with papillary thyroid cancer or a benign thyroid nodule (not recorded which). Some clones in this sample may be carry-over from other donors' samples.

This chain uses TRBV6-4 with TRBJ2-3, with a weak D call TRBD1 (6 bases). This CDR3 has 13 amino acids. CDR1 is MRHNA and CDR2 is SNTAGT in the germline V gene. V was clipped by 0 bases and J by 11 bases, with 12 bases between them. This CDR3 is CASSDSTRGKQYF. CDR3 coding DNA: TGTGCCAGCAGTGACTCGACGAGGGGGAAGCAGTATTTT.

Worth noting for this clone: Since a much larger clone is just one base distant, this may be a read error. The chain couples TRBV2 to TRBJ2-5; the match to TRBD2 covers 10 bases. After removal of 0 bases from V and 10 bases from J, the junction contained 14 bases not matched to a gene. The germline CDR1 and CDR2 sequences are SNHLY and FYNNEI. The CDR3 has 17 residues. CDR3 in DNA: TGTGCCAGCAGTGAAGCGCTTGGGACTAGCGTGATTGTGATCCAGTACTTC. This translates into CASSEALGTSVIVIQYF.

This clone is medium-sized (0.01 to 0.1%) in the sample. This chain uses TRBV19 with TRBJ1-6; D gene uncertain. Germline lookup yields CDR1 LNHDA and CDR2 SQIVND (reference sequence). The CDR3 has 14 amino acids. V shed 6 bases and J shed 6 bases, with 12 bases lying between them. The CDR3 loop is CASRGEDRNSPLHF. The CDR3 nucleotides are TGTGCCAGTAGAGGCGAGGACCGTAATTCACCCCTCCACTTT.

By its share, this clone is medium-sized (0.01 to 0.1%). The V call is TRBV2, the J call TRBJ2-7; D is undetermined. Trimming shortened V by 8 bases and J by 0 bases, and 5 bases separated the two germline ends. The CDR3 consists of 11 residues. Germline V gene data show CDR1 as SNHLY and CDR2 as FYNNEI. CDR3 DNA sequence: TGTGCCAGCGCTCGCTCCTACGAGCAGTACTTC. This codes for CASARSYEQYF. Complete variable domain (other parts from reference TRBV2 and TRBJ2-7): EPEVTQTPSHQVTQMGQEVILRCVPISNHLYFYWYRQILGQKVEFLVSFYNNEISEKSEIFDDQFSVERPDGSNFTLKIRSTKLEDSAMYFCASARSYEQYFGPGTRLTVT.

This clone counts as medium-sized (0.01 to 0.1%). The chain uses TRBV15 and TRBJ2-7; perhaps TRBD1 as D (5 bases). Trimming cost V 0 bases and J 2 bases, with 11 bases left between them. The CDR3 totals 15 residues. Germline V gene lookup returns CDR1 LNHNV and CDR2 YYDKDF (reference sequence). CDR3 residues: CATSRDPRATYEQYF. Here the CDR3 DNA reads TGTGCCACCAGCAGAGATCCCAGGGCCACCTACGAGCAGTACTTC.

About this clone: Relative to the germline gene, one junction end is altered; a read error may explain this. The V and J genes are TRBV14 and TRBJ2-5; maybe TRBD1 (6 bases). The CDR3 covers 13 residues. Germline assignment: CDR1 SGHDN and CDR2 FVKESK. The CDR3 reads CASSPGEWETHYF. CDR3 DNA sequence: TGCGCCAGCAGCCCAGGGGAGTGGGAGACCCATTACTTC. The whole variable domain, remainder taken from reference TRBV14 and TRBJ2-5, is EAGVTQFPSHSVIEKGQTVTLRCDPISGHDNLYWYRRVMGKEIKFLLHFVKESKQDESGMPNNRFLAERTGGTYSTLKVQPAELEDSGVYFCASSPGEWETHYFGPGTRLLVL.

This clone has more than one count but fewer than ten. V is TRBV19 and J is TRBJ1-5; possibly TRBD1 for D (6 bases). V lost 7 bases, J lost 5 bases, and 18 bases lay in between. Germline CDR1 reads LNHDA; CDR2 reads SQIVND (reference sequence). The CDR3 runs to 15 residues. CDR3 amino acids: CASTGADRRHQPQHF. The CDR3 nucleotides read TGTGCCAGTACAGGAGCGGACAGACGGCATCAGCCCCAGCATTTT.

The chain couples TRBV7-8 to TRBJ1-1; 9 bases fit TRBD1. The V segment lost 4 bases and the J segment 10 bases; nucleotides outside the gene matches: 7. Germline V CDR1 and CDR2: SGHVS, FQNEAQ. This CDR3 is 13 amino acids long. CDR3 nucleotide sequence: TGTGCCAGCAGCTCCGGAACAGGGGGCTCAGCTTTCTTT. It specifies CASSSGTGGSAFF. Full variable domain (outside the CDR3, taken from reference TRBV7-8 and TRBJ1-1): GAGVSQSPRYKVAKRGQDVALRCDPISGHVSLFWYQQALGQGPEFLTYFQNEAQLDKSGLPSDRFFAERPEGSVSTLKIQRTQQEDSAVYLCASSSGTGGSAFFGQGTRLTVV.

The chain has TRBV7-9 and TRBJ1-5; D is perhaps TRBD1 (6 bases). The CDR3 totals 13 residues. V was trimmed by 0 bases and J by 9 bases, leaving 9 bases between them. CDR1 and CDR2 from the germline V gene are SEHNR and FQNEAQ (reference sequence). The chain's CDR3 is CASSLAKGGPQHF. DNA for the CDR3: TGTGCCAGCAGCTTAGCAAAGGGGGGGCCCCAGCATTTT.

This clone was recorded at least ten times. A clone one base away is much larger, so this may be a read error. This sample also contains other DNA sequences that code for the same CDR3. The rearrangement joins TRBV3-1 to TRBJ1-2; 9 nucleotides align to TRBD1. This CDR3 is 15 amino acids long. CDR1 LGHDT and CDR2 YNNKEL come from the germline V gene (reference sequence). CDR3 protein: CASSQKNRGHGGYTF. The CDR3 region has the DNA TGTGCCAGTAGCCAGAAAAACAGGGGGCACGGCGGCTACACCTTC.

This clone was seen at least ten times. A read error is possible here, since a much larger clone lies one base away. The same CDR3 is also encoded by other DNA sequences in this sample. J is TRBJ2-5 and V is TRBV20-1, with a possible D match to TRBD2 (6 bases). Germline V gives CDR1 DFQATT, CDR2 SNEGSKA (reference sequence). This CDR3 comprises 16 residues. V was trimmed by 0 bases and J by 1 base, leaving 15 bases between them. The DNA of the CDR3 is TGCAGTGCTAGAGACTTAGCGGCCACAATCCAAGAGACCCAGTACTTC. Encoded protein: CSARDLAATIQETQYF.

As for this clone: A much larger clone is a single base away; this may be a read error. This CDR3 is also generated by other DNA sequences in the sample. CDR3 loop: CASRPSGVSSGANVLTF. The CDR3 nucleotides read TGTGCCAGCAGGCCATCCGGCGTTAGCTCTGGGGCCAACGTCCTGACTTTC. The chain couples TRBV11-1 to TRBJ2-6; D is undetermined. This CDR3 is built from 17 residues. V was shortened by 6 bases and J by 0 bases, with 15 bases between the two germline ends. Germline V gene sequence: CDR1 SGHAT, CDR2 FQDESV (reference sequence).

The chain recombines TRBV6-2 or TRBV6-3 with TRBJ2-1, with TRBD2 identical over 9 bases. The length of the CDR3 is 16 residues. The germline gives CDR1 MNHEY, CDR2 SVGEGT. With 0 bases clipped from V and 2 bases from J, the junction kept 2 bases outside the gene matches. The CDR3 reads CASSYSAGGAYNEQFF. CDR3 DNA: TGTGCCAGCAGTTACTCAGCGGGAGGCGCCTACAATGAGCAGTTCTTC.

This clone was recorded once. The rearrangement joins TRBV19 to TRBJ1-2; D perhaps matches TRBD1 (5 bases). V was cut by 4 bases and J by 4 bases, with 19 bases left in between. Germline V gene lookup returns CDR1 LNHDA and CDR2 SQIVND (reference sequence). The CDR3 has 16 residues. CDR3 protein: CASSTTLTQGAYGYTF. CDR3 coding DNA: TGTGCCAGTAGTACAACCCTGACGCAAGGGGCCTATGGCTACACCTTC.

The chain joins TRBV5-1 to TRBJ2-1, with TRBD1 matching over 9 bases. The V and J ends lost 6 bases and 5 bases, in that order; junction bases with no gene match: 18. The CDR3 sequence is 18 residues long. Germline V lookup: CDR1 SGHRS, CDR2 YFSETQ. CDR3 in amino acids: CASIPMDRGRDGHNEQFF. The CDR3 DNA follows: TGCGCCAGCATCCCGATGGACAGGGGTCGGGACGGCCACAATGAGCAGTTCTTC. The variable domain in full, completed from reference TRBV5-1 and TRBJ2-1, reads KAGVTQTPRYLIKTRGQQVTLSCSPISGHRSVSWYQQTPGQGLQFLFEYFSETQRNKGNFPGRFSGRQFSNSRSEMNVSTLELGDSALYLCASIPMDRGRDGHNEQFFGPGTRLTVL.

As to this clone: The germline gene is not matched at one end of the junction; a read error may be the cause. This chain joins TRBV27 and TRBJ2-7, with 8 bases lining up with TRBD1. The CDR3 covers 13 residues. Germline loops: CDR1 MNHEY, CDR2 SMNVEV (reference sequence). The CDR3 loop reads CASRYGQGDEHYF. The DNA for the CDR3 is TGTGCCAGCAGGTATGGACAGGGAGACGAGCATTACTTC.

This clone ranks as medium-sized (0.01 to 0.1%). The gene calls are TRBV2 and TRBJ2-5, with 13 bases aligning to TRBD2. The germline V gene encodes CDR1 SNHLY and CDR2 FYNNEI. The V segment lost 3 bases and the J segment 4 bases; nucleotides outside the gene matches: 2. The CDR3 is made up of 15 amino acids. This CDR3 reads CASSEGLAGRETQYF. CDR3 DNA: TGTGCCAGCAGTGAGGGACTAGCGGGAAGAGAGACCCAGTACTTC.

This clone was seen at least ten times. This chain joins TRBV3-1 and TRBJ1-1, with 7 bases lining up with TRBD1. CDR3 length: 14 residues. CDR1 LGHDT and CDR2 YNNKEL come from the germline V gene (reference sequence). J gave up 3 bases and V 5 bases, and 6 bases lay outside the gene matches. CDR3 loop: CASSRRQGHTEAFF. The CDR3, as DNA: TGTGCCAGCAGCAGACGACAGGGACACACTGAAGCTTTCTTT.

This clone was seen at least ten times. A read error may be the cause here, since a much bigger clone is one base away. The gene calls are TRBV19 and TRBJ2-5; perhaps TRBD2 as D (6 bases). The CDR3 length is 13 residues. From germline, CDR1 is LNHDA and CDR2 SQIVND (reference sequence). CDR3 residues: CASSIDWRETQHF. DNA of the CDR3: TGTGCCAGTAGTATCGATTGGAGGGAGACCCAGCACTTC.

Ten or more counts support this clone. This chain joins TRBV7-9 and TRBJ1-4, with unresolved D. The germline V gene has CDR1 SEHNR and CDR2 FQNEAQ (reference sequence). This CDR3 has 14 residues. V was pared by 5 bases and J by 1 base, with 8 bases between. The CDR3, as DNA: TGTGCCAGCAGCATAGGCGAAACTAATGAAAAACTGTTTTTT. Protein: CASSIGETNEKLFF.

By its share, this clone is medium-sized. The chain has TRBV19 and TRBJ2-6; TRBD2 is a possible D gene (6 bases). Germline V gene data show CDR1 as LNHDA and CDR2 as SQIVND (reference sequence). The CDR3 spans 15 residues. The ends were cut back, 10 bases at V and 0 bases at J, with 13 bases in the middle. The DNA of the CDR3 is TGTGCCACCCTAGCGTTAAGCTCTGGGGCCAACGTCCTGACTTTC. The encoded protein is CATLALSSGANVLTF.

Sample share makes this clone medium-sized. The rearrangement links TRBV24-1 to TRBJ2-7; D unresolved. The CDR3 consists of 12 residues. Germline-derived CDR1 and CDR2 are KGHDR and SFDVKD. V gave up 4 bases and J gave up 3 bases, with 6 bases separating them. The DNA of the CDR3 is TGTGCCACCAGTGAGGCAGGCTACGAGCAGTACTTC. Translating gives CATSEAGYEQYF.

The rearrangement uses TRBV9 and TRBJ2-5; possibly TRBD2 for D (6 bases). The CDR3 extends over 14 amino acids. CDR1 SGDLS and CDR2 YYNGEE come from the germline V gene. With 5 bases removed from V and 1 base from J, the gap between germline ends came to 12 bases. The CDR3 region has the DNA TGTGCCAGCAGTGGGGGTAGCGGCCAAGAGACCCAGTACTTC. Encoded protein: CASSGGSGQETQYF. The full variable domain, its missing parts supplied by reference TRBV9 and TRBJ2-5, is DSGVTQTPKHLITATGQRVTLRCSPRSGDLSVYWYQQSLDQGLQFLIQYYNGEERAKGNILERFSAQQFPDLHSELNLSSLELGDSALYFCASSGGSGQETQYFGPGTRLLVL.